Reported below is one TCR beta chain. Its target is unknown. This may be a read error: a much more frequent sequence differs by one nucleotide. Other nucleotide sequences in the sample specify the same CDR3. Germline loops: CDR1 SGHNT, CDR2 YYREEE (reference sequence). The V gene lost 2 bases and the J gene lost 1 base, with 7 bases spanning the gap. CDR3 length equals 13 residues. The data stem from a study of shared clonotypes between healthy human individuals. The study's findings and limits: Rarefaction demonstrated incomplete sorted-subset sequencing despite large depth.

Researchers divided each subset's genomic DNA evenly across several immunoSEQ plates. How the authors handled the data: Without quality scores, immunoSEQ junctional reads could not be filtered like full-length reads. Only in-frame clones appear in the TCRdb table, and some are missing; sequencing was by immunoSEQ multiplex PCR. V and J calls plus clone size are reproduced from that table; the DNA served to infer D and trimming. Among millions of clones listed, just under 95% were seen once. Naive CD8 cells comprised CD45RO-negative, CCR7-positively selected cells, excluding terminally differentiated effector memory CD45RA+ cells. The donor cohort consisted entirely of Caucasian adults residing in Nashville, Tennessee.

J is TRBJ2-7 and V is TRBV5-4; no clear D. The TCR sequence derives from a young man in good health. Input material: naive CD8+ T cells sorted from blood. DNA of the CDR3: TGTGCCAGCAGCTTAGACGGTTCCTACGAGCAGTACTTC. It yields the protein CASSLDGSYEQYF.